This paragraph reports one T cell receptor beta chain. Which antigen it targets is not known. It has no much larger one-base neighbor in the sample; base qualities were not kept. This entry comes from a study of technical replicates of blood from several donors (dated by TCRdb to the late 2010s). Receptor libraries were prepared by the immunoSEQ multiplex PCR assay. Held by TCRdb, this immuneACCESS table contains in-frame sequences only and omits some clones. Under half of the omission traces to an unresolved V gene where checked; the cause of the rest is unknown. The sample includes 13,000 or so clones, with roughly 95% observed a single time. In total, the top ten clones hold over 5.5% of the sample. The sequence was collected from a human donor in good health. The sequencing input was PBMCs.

Here is the DNA: TGCGCCAGCAGCTTTCCGGGAGAGGATACGCAGTATTTT. It translates to CASSFPGEDTQYF. The chain is assembled from TRBV5-1 and TRBJ2-3; TRBD2 is a weak D gene call, 6 bases matching. CDR1 and CDR2 are drawn from the germline V gene: SGHRS, YFSETQ. The CDR3 covers 13 residues, taking in both the cysteine and the phenylalanine. Of the read, only the CDR3 DNA is kept; its 39 bases are in frame from base 1. Between the V and J ends, shortened by 2 bases and 6 bases respectively, the junction contains 10 bases.